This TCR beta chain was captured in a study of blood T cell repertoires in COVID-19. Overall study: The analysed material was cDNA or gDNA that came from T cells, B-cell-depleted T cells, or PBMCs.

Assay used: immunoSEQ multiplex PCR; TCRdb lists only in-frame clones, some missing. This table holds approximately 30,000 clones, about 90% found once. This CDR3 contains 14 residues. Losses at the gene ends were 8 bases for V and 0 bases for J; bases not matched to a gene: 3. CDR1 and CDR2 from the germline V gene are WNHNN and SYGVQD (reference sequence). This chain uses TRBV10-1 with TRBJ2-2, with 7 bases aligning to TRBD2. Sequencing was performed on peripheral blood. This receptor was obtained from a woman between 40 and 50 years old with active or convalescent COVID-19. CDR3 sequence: CASSGLSNTGELFF. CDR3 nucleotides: TGCGCCAGCTCGGGACTATCGAACACCGGGGAGCTGTTTTTT.